This TCR beta chain comes out of a study of blood T cell repertoires in COVID-19. At the level of the study: Samples of COVID-19 (acute and convalescent) were obtained from the United States, Italy and Spain.

The recovered donors of Cohort 3 showed two negative PCRs, clearance, or symptom resolution. Repertoires were generated with immunoSEQ multiplex PCR, while TCRdb's copy carries only in-frame clones and drops some. The sample contains approximately 380,000 clones, 88% of which appear only once. CDR3 size: 16 residues. Germline V gene data show CDR1 as SGHTA and CDR2 as FQGNSA. Trimming at V came to 2 bases and at J to 1 base, leaving 6 bases not matched to a gene. The clonotype was recovered from a woman between 18 and 30 years old who had recovered from COVID-19. The specimen was PBMCs or T cells enriched from blood (not recorded which). This chain links TRBV7-2 with TRBJ2-5; TRBD2 matches 8 bases. The CDR3 reads CASSLRVAGGQETQYF. Written as DNA, the CDR3 is TGTGCCAGCAGCTTAAGGGTGGCGGGGGGCCAAGAGACCCAGTACTTC.